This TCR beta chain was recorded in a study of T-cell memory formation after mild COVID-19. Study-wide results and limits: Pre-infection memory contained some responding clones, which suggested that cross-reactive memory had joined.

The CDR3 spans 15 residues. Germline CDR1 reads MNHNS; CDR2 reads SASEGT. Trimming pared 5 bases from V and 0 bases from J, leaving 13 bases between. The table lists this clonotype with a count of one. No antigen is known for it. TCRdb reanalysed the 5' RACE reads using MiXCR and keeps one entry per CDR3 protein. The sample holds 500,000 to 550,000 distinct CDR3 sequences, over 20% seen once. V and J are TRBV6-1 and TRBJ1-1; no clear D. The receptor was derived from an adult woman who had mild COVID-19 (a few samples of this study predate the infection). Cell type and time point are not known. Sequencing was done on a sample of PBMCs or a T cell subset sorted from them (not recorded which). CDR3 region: CASSILQEVNTEAFF. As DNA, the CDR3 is TGTGCCAGCAGTATCCTTCAGGAGGTGAACACTGAAGCTTTCTTT.